The following is a T cell receptor (beta chain) sequence with its context. What it recognizes is unknown. From the reads, TCRdb called clonotypes with MiXCR, one entry per CDR3 protein. The table records around 120,000 distinct CDR3 sequences, roughly 40% of them present only once. The CDR3 covers 14 residues. The V gene lost 4 bases and the J gene lost 9 bases, with 16 bases spanning the gap. CDR1 is SGHAT, CDR2 FQNNGV, per germline. This specimen comes from a study of T cell repertoires in cytomegalovirus infection. Study-level background: Recently identified HLA-C-restricted and well-studied HLA-B-restricted CMV epitopes were used. Public signatures in TCR beta pointed to CMV infection and matching HLA type. Study observations and caveats: HLA-C-restricted CMV clonotypes gave the most frequent clonotype in two of eight donors. Based on cumulative public TCR beta family frequency, carriers of CMV plus the relevant HLA were identified.

The chain combines TRBV11-2 with TRBJ2-1; possible D gene TRBD1, 7 bases. The specimen comprised CD8+ T cells from cultured PBMCs, sampled from culture after CMV antigen stimulation. The TCR comes from a human donor in good health (CMV status not recorded). Some clones in this sample may be carry-over from other donors' samples. In DNA, the CDR3 is TGTGCCAGCAGCTCCGGGTCAGGGGGGTTTGAGCAGTTCTTC. Protein product: CASSSGSGGFEQFF.